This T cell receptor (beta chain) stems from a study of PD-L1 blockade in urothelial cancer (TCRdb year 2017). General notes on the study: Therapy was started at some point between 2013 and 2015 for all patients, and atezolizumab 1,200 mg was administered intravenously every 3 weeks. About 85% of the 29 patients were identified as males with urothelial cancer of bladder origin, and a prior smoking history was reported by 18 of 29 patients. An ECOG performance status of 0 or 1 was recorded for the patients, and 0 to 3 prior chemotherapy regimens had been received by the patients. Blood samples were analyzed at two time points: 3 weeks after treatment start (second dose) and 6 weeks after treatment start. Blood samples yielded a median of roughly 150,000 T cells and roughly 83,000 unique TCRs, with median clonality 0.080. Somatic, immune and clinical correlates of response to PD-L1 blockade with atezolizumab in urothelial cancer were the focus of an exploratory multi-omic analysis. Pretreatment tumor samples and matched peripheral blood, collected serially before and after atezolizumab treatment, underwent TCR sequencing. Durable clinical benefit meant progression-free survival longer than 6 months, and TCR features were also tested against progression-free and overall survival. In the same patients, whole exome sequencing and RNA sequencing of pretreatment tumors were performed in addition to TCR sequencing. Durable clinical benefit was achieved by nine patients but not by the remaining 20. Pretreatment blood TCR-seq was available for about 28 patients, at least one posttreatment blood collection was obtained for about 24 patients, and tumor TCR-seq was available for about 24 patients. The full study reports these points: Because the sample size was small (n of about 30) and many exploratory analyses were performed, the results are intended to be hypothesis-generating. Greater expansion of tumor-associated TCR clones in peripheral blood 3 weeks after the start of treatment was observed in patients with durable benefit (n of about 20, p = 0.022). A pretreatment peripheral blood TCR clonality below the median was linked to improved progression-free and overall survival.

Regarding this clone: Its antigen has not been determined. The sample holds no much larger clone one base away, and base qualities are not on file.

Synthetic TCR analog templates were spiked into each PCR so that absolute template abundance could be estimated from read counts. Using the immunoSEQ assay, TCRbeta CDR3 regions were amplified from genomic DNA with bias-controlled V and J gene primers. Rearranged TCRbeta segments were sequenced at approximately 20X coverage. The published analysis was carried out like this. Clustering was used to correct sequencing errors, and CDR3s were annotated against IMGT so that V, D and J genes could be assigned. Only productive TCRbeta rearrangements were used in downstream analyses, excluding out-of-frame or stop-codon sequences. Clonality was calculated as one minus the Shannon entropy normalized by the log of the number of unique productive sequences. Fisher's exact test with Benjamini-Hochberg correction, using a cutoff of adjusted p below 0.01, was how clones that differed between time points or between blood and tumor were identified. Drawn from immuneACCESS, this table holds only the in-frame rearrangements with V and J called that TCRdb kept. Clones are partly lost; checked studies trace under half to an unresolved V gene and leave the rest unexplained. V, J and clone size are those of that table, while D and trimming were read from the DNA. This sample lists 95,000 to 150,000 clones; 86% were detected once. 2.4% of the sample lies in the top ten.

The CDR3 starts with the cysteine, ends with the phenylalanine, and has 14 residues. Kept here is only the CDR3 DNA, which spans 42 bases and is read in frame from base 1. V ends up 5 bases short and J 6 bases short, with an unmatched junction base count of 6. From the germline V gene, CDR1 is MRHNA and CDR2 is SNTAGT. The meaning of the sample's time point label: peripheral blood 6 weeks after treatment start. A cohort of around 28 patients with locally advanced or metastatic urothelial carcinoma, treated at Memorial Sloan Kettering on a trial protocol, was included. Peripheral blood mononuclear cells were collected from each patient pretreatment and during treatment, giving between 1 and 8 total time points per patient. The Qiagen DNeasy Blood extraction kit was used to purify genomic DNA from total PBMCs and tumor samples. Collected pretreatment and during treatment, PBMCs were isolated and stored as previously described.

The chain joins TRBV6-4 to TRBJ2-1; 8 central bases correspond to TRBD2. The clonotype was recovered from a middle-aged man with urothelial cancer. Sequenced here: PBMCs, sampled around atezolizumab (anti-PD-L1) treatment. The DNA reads TGTGCCAGCAGTTTAGCGGGATCGGGCAATGAGCAGTTCTTC. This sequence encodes CASSLAGSGNEQFF.